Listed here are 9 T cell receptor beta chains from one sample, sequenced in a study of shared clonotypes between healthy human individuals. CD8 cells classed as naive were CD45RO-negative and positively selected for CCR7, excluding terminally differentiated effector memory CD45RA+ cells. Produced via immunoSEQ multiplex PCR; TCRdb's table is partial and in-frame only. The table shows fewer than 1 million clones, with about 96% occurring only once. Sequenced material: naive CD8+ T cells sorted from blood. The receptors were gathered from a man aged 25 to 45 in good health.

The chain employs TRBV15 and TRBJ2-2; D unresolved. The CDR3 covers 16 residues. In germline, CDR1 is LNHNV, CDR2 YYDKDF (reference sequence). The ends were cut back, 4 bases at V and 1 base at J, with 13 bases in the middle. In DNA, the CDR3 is TGTGCCACCAGCACCCCAAGTGGGTGGAACACCGGGGAGCTGTTTTTT. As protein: CATSTPSGWNTGELFF.

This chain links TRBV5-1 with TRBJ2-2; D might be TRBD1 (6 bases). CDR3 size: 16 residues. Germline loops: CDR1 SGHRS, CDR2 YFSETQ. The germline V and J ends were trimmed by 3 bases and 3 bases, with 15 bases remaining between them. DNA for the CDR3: TGCGCCAGCAGCTCACACCAGGGGACGGACACCGGGGAGCTGTTTTTT. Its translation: CASSSHQGTDTGELFF.

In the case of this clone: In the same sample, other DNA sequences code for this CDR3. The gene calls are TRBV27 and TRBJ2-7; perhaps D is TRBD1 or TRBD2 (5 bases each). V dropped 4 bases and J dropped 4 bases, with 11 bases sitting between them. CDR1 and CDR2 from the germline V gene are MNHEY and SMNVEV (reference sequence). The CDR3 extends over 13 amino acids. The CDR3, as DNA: TGTGCCAGCAGTTCAGGGAGTGGTTACGAGCAGTACTTC. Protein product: CASSSGSGYEQYF.

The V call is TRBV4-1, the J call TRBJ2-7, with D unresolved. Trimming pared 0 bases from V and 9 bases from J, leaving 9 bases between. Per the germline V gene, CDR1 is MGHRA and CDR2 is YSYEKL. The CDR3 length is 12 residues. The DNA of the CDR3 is TGCGCCAGCAGCCAAGATTTGACCTGGCAGTACTTC. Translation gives CASSQDLTWQYF.

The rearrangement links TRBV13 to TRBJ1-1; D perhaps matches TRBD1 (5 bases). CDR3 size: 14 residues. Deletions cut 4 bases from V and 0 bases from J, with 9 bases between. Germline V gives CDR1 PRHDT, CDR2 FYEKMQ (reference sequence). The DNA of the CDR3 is TGTGCCAGCAGCTCGGGACCTATGAACACTGAAGCTTTCTTT. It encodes CASSSGPMNTEAFF. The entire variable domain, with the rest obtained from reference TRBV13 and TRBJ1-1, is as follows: AAGVIQSPRHLIKEKRETATLKCYPIPRHDTVYWYQQGPGQDPQFLISFYEKMQSDKGSIPDRFSAQQFSDYHSELNMSSLELGDSALYFCASSSGPMNTEAFFGQGTRLTVV.

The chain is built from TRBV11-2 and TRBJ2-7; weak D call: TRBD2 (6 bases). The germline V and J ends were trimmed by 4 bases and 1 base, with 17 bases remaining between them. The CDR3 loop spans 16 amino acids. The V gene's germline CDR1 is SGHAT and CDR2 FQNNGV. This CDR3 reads CASSSLGRGPSYEQYF. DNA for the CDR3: TGTGCCAGCAGCTCCTTAGGGCGGGGACCTTCCTACGAGCAGTACTTC.

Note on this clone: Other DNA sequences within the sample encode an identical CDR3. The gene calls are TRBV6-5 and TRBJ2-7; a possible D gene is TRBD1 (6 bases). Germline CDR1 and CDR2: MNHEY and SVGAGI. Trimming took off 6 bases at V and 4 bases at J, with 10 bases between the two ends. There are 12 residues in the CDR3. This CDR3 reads CASRDSSYEQYF. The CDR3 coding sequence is TGTGCCAGCAGGGACAGTTCTTACGAGCAGTACTTC.

The CDR3 region is CASSSFHEQYF. The CDR3 DNA sequence: TGTGCCAGCAGTTCCTTCCACGAGCAGTACTTC. V and J are TRBV28 and TRBJ2-7; D unclear. CDR1 and CDR2 (germline): MDHEN, SYDVKM. CDR3 length: 11 amino acids. V was cut by 4 bases and J by 5 bases, with 6 bases left in between.

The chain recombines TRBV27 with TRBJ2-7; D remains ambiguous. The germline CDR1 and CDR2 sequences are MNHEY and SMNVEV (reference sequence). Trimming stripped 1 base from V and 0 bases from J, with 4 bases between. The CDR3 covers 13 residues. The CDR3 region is CASSLWSSYEQYF. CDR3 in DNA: TGTGCCAGCAGTTTATGGTCCTCCTACGAGCAGTACTTC.